What follows are 5 T cell receptor beta chains derived from one specimen sequenced in a study of T cells after yellow fever vaccination. Each CDR3 protein gets one entry after TCRdb re-called the 5' RACE reads with MiXCR. Of roughly 350,000 distinct CDR3 sequences in the sample, approximately 4% were seen once. This material consisted of PBMCs, taken 5 days after the yellow fever booster vaccination. The receptor set was obtained from a man in his late teens or twenties who received the YFV17D yellow fever vaccine.

This clonotype has ten or more counts. The chain has TRBV6-5 and TRBJ1-1; D not certain. This CDR3 is built from 14 residues. The germline CDR1 and CDR2 sequences are MNHEY and SVGAGI. V was shortened by 4 bases and J by 5 bases, with 14 bases between the two germline ends. The CDR3 DNA sequence: TGTGCCAGCAGTTTAGGCCCGATTAGGACTGAAGCTTTCTTT. Its protein product is CASSLGPIRTEAFF.

This clonotype was picked up a small number of times. The chain employs TRBV3-1 and TRBJ1-2, with D possibly matching TRBD1 (5 bases). Trimming shortened V by 1 base and J by 7 bases, and 13 bases separated the two germline ends. There are 14 residues in the CDR3. Germline V CDR1 and CDR2: LGHDT, YNNKEL (reference sequence). CDR3 protein: CASSQGGVAGGYTF. The DNA of the CDR3 is TGTGCCAGCAGCCAAGGAGGGGTAGCCGGTGGCTACACCTTC. Full variable domain (outside the CDR3, taken from reference TRBV3-1 and TRBJ1-2): DTAVSQTPKYLVTQMGNDKSIKCEQNLGHDTMYWYKQDSKKFLKIMFSYNNKELIINETVPNRFSPKSPDKAHLNLHINSLELGDSAVYFCASSQGGVAGGYTFGSGTRLTVV.

In its sample, this clonotype was seen a few times. This chain connects TRBV9 to TRBJ1-6, with TRBD1 identical over 9 bases. V was clipped by 4 bases and J by 9 bases; unmatched bases: 8. Germline loops: CDR1 SGDLS, CDR2 YYNGEE. CDR3 size: 15 residues. The CDR3 DNA reads as TGTGCCAGCAGCCTAACCGGGACAGGGAGTTCACCCCTCCACTTT. Its protein product is CASSLTGTGSSPLHF.

This clonotype has a handful of counts. The chain has TRBV4-3 and TRBJ2-7; possible D gene TRBD1, 8 bases. V was trimmed by 0 bases and J by 6 bases, leaving 12 bases between them. Per germline, CDR1 LGHNA and CDR2 YSLEER. The CDR3 is 14 residues long. The CDR3 coding sequence is TGCGCCAGCAGCCAAGATTACAGGGGGGGCGAGCAGTACTTC. It codes for CASSQDYRGGEQYF.

V usage is TRBV28 and J usage is TRBJ2-2; 12 bases are shared with TRBD1. The CDR3 spans 16 residues. J lost 7 bases, V lost 3 bases, and 6 bases had no gene match. The germline gives CDR1 MDHEN, CDR2 SYDVKM. The DNA for the CDR3 is TGTGCCAGCAGTTTCCTGGGACAGGGGGCGAACGGGGAGCTGTTTTTT. Translation gives CASSFLGQGANGELFF.